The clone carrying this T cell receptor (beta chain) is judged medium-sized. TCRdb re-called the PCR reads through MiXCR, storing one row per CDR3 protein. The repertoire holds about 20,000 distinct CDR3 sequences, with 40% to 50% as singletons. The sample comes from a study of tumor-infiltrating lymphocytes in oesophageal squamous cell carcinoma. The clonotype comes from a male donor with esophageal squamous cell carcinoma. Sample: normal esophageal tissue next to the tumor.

CDR3 sequence: CASSFGLAPTDTQYF. The CDR3 DNA reads TGTGCCAGCAGCTTCGGACTAGCTCCCACAGATACGCAGTATTTT. V usage is TRBV7-9 and J usage is TRBJ2-3, with 8 bases that match TRBD2. J gave up 2 bases and V 3 bases, and 4 bases lay outside the gene matches. CDR1 SEHNR and CDR2 FQNEAQ come from the germline V gene (reference sequence). CDR3 length: 15 amino acids.